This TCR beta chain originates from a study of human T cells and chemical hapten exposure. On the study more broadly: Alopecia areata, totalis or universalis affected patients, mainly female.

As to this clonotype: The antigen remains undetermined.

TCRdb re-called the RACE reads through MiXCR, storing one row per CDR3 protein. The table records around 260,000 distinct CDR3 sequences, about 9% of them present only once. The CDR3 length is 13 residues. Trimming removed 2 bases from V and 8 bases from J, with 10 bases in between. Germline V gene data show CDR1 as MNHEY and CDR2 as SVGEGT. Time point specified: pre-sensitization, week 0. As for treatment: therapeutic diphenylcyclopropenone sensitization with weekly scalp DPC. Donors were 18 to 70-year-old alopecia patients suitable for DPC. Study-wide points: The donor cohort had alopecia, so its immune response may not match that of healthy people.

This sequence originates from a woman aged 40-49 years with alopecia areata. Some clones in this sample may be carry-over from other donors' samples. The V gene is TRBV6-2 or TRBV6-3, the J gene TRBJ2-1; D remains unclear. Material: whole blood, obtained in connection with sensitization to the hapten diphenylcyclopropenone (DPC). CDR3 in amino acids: CASSYERLYEQFF. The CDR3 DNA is TGTGCCAGCAGTTACGAACGGTTGTATGAGCAGTTCTTC.